This TCR beta chain originates from a study of blood T cell repertoires in COVID-19. Overall study: PBMCs, B-cell-depleted T cells, or T cells were the source of the cDNA or gDNA that made up the material.

V lost 2 bases, J lost 0 bases, and 11 bases lay in between. This CDR3 is 15 amino acids long. Germline V lookup: CDR1 MNHEY, CDR2 SVGEGT. In this sample, this clone turned up a few times. Clones were read by immunoSEQ multiplex PCR, and TCRdb kept only the in-frame ones, dropping some. The data show 350,000 to 400,000 clones, 70% to 90% seen once. V usage is TRBV6-2 or TRBV6-3 and J usage is TRBJ2-7, with D possibly TRBD1 on 5 matching bases. The clonotype was recovered from a woman between 55 and 75 years old with COVID-19, enrolled during active disease. The sequencing sample was made of peripheral blood. The CDR3 coding sequence is TGTGCCAGCAGTTACGGCAGGGTCAACTCCTACGAGCAGTACTTC. Its protein is CASSYGRVNSYEQYF.